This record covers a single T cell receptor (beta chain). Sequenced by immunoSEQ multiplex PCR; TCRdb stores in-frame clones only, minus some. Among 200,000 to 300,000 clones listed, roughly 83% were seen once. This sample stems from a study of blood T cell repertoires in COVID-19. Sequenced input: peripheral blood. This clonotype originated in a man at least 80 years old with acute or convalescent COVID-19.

The CDR3 reads CATSDNAWVAGVEETQYF. The CDR3 coding sequence is TGTGCCACCAGTGACAACGCCTGGGTAGCGGGAGTTGAAGAGACCCAGTACTTC. This chain uses TRBV24-1 with TRBJ2-5; 9 bases fit TRBD2. Germline assignment: CDR1 KGHDR and CDR2 SFDVKD. The CDR3 extends over 18 amino acids. V was clipped by 4 bases and J by 3 bases; unmatched bases: 14.